Shown below are 30 T cell receptor beta chains from a single sample sequenced in a study of PD-L1 blockade in urothelial cancer. Described time point: pretreatment peripheral blood. Using immunoSEQ multiplex PCR, the repertoire was profiled, and TCRdb retains in-frame clones only, with some absent. The table records approximately 70,000 clones, about 83% of them present only once. The source was PBMCs, collected around atezolizumab (anti-PD-L1) treatment. The receptors were gathered from a woman between 65 and 79 years old with urothelial cancer.

This rearrangement joins TRBV5-4 to TRBJ2-5; no clear D. Trimming pared 2 bases from V and 5 bases from J, leaving 4 bases between. This CDR3 region has 11 residues. The V gene's germline CDR1 is SGHNT and CDR2 YYREEE (reference sequence). The CDR3 region is CASSFGETQYF. The CDR3 DNA follows: TGTGCCAGCAGCTTTGGCGAGACCCAGTACTTC.

This chain uses TRBV5-4 with TRBJ2-7, with D perhaps matching TRBD1 (5 bases). CDR3 length: 13 amino acids. V lost 2 bases and J lost 2, with 8 bases in between. CDR1 and CDR2 (germline): SGHNT, YYREEE (reference sequence). This CDR3 is CASSLKGTYEQYF. In DNA form, the CDR3 reads TGTGCCAGCAGCTTAAAGGGGACCTACGAGCAGTACTTC.

This clone has a single count. This chain joins TRBV30 and TRBJ2-5, with 8 bases that match TRBD1. Germline values: CDR1 GTSNPN, CDR2 SVGIG (reference sequence). The CDR3 runs to 19 residues. With 0 bases clipped from V and 5 bases from J, the junction kept 20 bases outside the gene matches. The chain's CDR3 is CAWSVRSMASGGFGETQYF. The CDR3 DNA reads as TGTGCCTGGAGTGTACGGAGTATGGCGTCAGGGGGCTTCGGGGAGACCCAGTACTTC. The entire variable domain, with the rest obtained from reference TRBV30 and TRBJ2-5, is as follows: SQTIHQWPATLVQPVGSPLSLECTVEGTSNPNLYWYRQAAGRGLQLLFYSVGIGQISSEVPQNLSASRPQDRQFILSSKKLLLSDSGFYLCAWSVRSMASGGFGETQYFGPGTRLLVL.

CDR3 region: CASKGTGGEKLFF. Written as DNA, the CDR3 is TGCGCCAGCAAAGGGACAGGGGGAGAAAAACTGTTTTTT. This chain uses TRBV5-1 with TRBJ1-4; 11 bases are a match to TRBD1. The CDR3 runs 13 residues. In germline, CDR1 is SGHRS, CDR2 YFSETQ. The junction had 3 bases not matched to a gene; V was cut back by 6 bases and J by 8 bases.

The rearrangement links TRBV7-9 to TRBJ1-3; D ambiguous. CDR3 length: 14 residues. Trimming took off 5 bases at V and 5 bases at J, with 13 bases between the two ends. Germline CDR1 and CDR2: SEHNR and FQNEAQ (reference sequence). The DNA of the CDR3 is TGTGCCAGCAGCGCCCCCGGGAGCAGAAACACCATATATTTT. This codes for CASSAPGSRNTIYF. The complete variable domain, with remaining parts taken from reference TRBV7-9 and TRBJ1-3, reads DTGVSQNPRHKITKRGQNVTFRCDPISEHNRLYWYRQTLGQGPEFLTYFQNEAQLEKSRLLSDRFSAERPKGSFSTLEIQRTEQGDSAMYLCASSAPGSRNTIYFGEGSWLTVV.

This chain uses TRBV7-2 with TRBJ1-1; TRBD1 agrees at 8 bases. Germline V gene lookup returns CDR1 SGHTA and CDR2 FQGNSA. CDR3 size: 16 residues. J gave up 5 bases and V 1 base, and 9 bases lay outside the gene matches. CDR3 nucleotides: TGTGCCAGCAGCTTAGTCGCCGGCAGGGGGCAGACTGAAGCTTTCTTT. It translates to CASSLVAGRGQTEAFF.

In DNA form, the CDR3 reads TGCGCCAGCAGCCAAGACCTTCGGGGAGGGACCACCTACGAGCAGTACTTC. It codes for CASSQDLRGGTTYEQYF. This chain links TRBV4-3 with TRBJ2-7; TRBD2 agrees at 7 bases. From germline, CDR1 is LGHNA and CDR2 YSLEER. V lost 0 bases to trimming and J lost 2 bases; unmatched junction nucleotides: 10. This CDR3 region has 17 residues.

This sequence joins TRBV6-5 and TRBJ1-2; D is uncertain. The CDR3 loop spans 13 amino acids. Trimming removed 0 bases at V and 8 bases at J, with 10 bases between. CDR1 is MNHEY and CDR2 is SVGAGI in the germline V gene. The CDR3 region has the DNA TGTGCCAGCAGTTACTCGAGGTGGGTCGGCTACACCTTC. Translation gives CASSYSRWVGYTF.

V usage is TRBV1 and J usage is TRBJ2-1; the table's D call TRBD2 went unverified against the DNA. TRBV1 is labeled a pseudogene. The CDR3 is 16 amino acids. The chain's CDR3 is CTSSHRGTSPYNEQFF. The CDR3 coding sequence is TGCACCAGCAGCCACCGCGGGACTAGTCCCTACAATGAGCAGTTCTTC.

The CDR3 region is CASSIWDSDQETQYF. The DNA of the CDR3 is TGTGCCAGCAGCATTTGGGACAGCGACCAAGAGACCCAGTACTTC. V gene TRBV11-2 combines with J gene TRBJ2-5; 7 bases are a match to TRBD1. Germline V lookup: CDR1 SGHAT, CDR2 FQNNGV. This CDR3 has 15 residues. Losses at the gene ends were 5 bases for V and 0 bases for J; bases not matched to a gene: 6.

The sample holds a few counts of this clone. Other DNA sequences in this sample translate to the same CDR3. This chain links TRBV19 with TRBJ1-1; 8 positions match TRBD1. Germline V gene sequence: CDR1 LNHDA, CDR2 SQIVND (reference sequence). V was pared by 3 bases and J by 3 bases, with 3 bases of the junction left unmatched. The CDR3 sequence is 14 residues long. The CDR3 nucleotides are TGTGCCAGTAGTATCGACAGGGGCGACACTGAAGCTTTCTTT. It encodes CASSIDRGDTEAFF. Together with reference TRBV19 and TRBJ1-1, the CDR3 gives the full variable domain: DGGITQSPKYLFRKEGQNVTLSCEQNLNHDAMYWYRQDPGQGLRLIYYSQIVNDFQKGDIAEGYSVSREKKESFPLTVTSAQKNPTAFYLCASSIDRGDTEAFFGQGTRLTVV.

In DNA, the CDR3 is TGTGCCAGCAGTCGTGGGACAGGGGCATGGGATACGCAGTATTTT. It yields the protein CASSRGTGAWDTQYF. The rearrangement uses TRBV11-2 and TRBJ2-3, with 10 bases fitting TRBD1. Trimming cost V 6 bases and J 6 bases; bases outside gene matches: 9. This CDR3 has 15 amino acids. Germline loops: CDR1 SGHAT, CDR2 FQNNGV.

The chain carries TRBV27 and TRBJ2-2, with D possibly being TRBD2 (6 bases). The V end lost 6 bases, the J end lost 6 bases, and 17 bases lay between the germline ends. The CDR3 contains 15 residues. Germline assignment: CDR1 MNHEY and CDR2 SMNVEV (reference sequence). The CDR3 protein is CASRWRGSLPGELFF. The DNA for the CDR3 is TGTGCCAGCAGGTGGAGGGGCTCGCTTCCCGGGGAGCTGTTTTTT.

The chain joins TRBV28 to TRBJ2-7, with no clear D. CDR1 and CDR2 from the germline V gene are MDHEN and SYDVKM. Trimming removed 8 bases at V and 3 bases at J, with 11 bases between. CDR3 length equals 12 residues. The CDR3 DNA follows: TGTGCCAGCGGAGCAGTATTCTACGAGCAGTACTTC. It yields the protein CASGAVFYEQYF.

The CDR3 spells CASSPLRQGTYEQYF. The DNA for the CDR3 is TGTGCCAGCTCACCCCTCCGACAGGGTACCTACGAGCAGTACTTC. V is TRBV18 and J is TRBJ2-7, with TRBD1 matching over 7 bases. The CDR3 is 15 residues long. With V trimmed by 3 bases and J by 2 bases, 7 bases remained unmatched. Germline V gene sequence: CDR1 KGHSH, CDR2 LQKENI.

The rearrangement uses TRBV28 and TRBJ1-2; 7 bases match TRBD1. Per the germline V gene, CDR1 is MDHEN and CDR2 is SYDVKM. Trimming at V came to 5 bases and at J to 2 bases, leaving 5 bases not matched to a gene. The CDR3 totals 14 residues. The CDR3 is CASSRRQGNYGYTF. In DNA form, the CDR3 reads TGTGCCAGCAGTCGTCGACAGGGCAACTATGGCTACACCTTC.

This clone was seen just once. The chain employs TRBV7-3 and TRBJ1-2; the D gene is possibly TRBD1 (5 bases). Trimming stripped 6 bases from V and 4 bases from J, with 12 bases between. This CDR3 comprises 13 residues. Germline CDR1 SGHTA, CDR2 FQGTGA. The CDR3 DNA sequence: TGTGCCAGCAGTCCTTCGCAGGGCTATGGCTACACCTTC. This encodes CASSPSQGYGYTF.

The rearrangement uses TRBV29-1 and TRBJ2-7; 7 nucleotides agree with TRBD2. Germline V gene lookup returns CDR1 SQVTM and CDR2 ANQGSEA. This CDR3 has 13 amino acids. V lost 1 base to trimming and J lost 5 bases; unmatched junction nucleotides: 5. CDR3 bases: TGCAGCGTTGAAGGGGGGGGGAGCGACGAGCAGTACTTC. It encodes CSVEGGGSDEQYF.

The CDR3 spells CASGGQQNTGELFF. For the CDR3, the DNA is TGTGCCAGCGGCGGACAGCAGAACACCGGGGAGCTGTTTTTT. This rearrangement joins TRBV2 to TRBJ2-2, with D possibly matching TRBD1 (6 bases). The V end was cut by 8 bases, the J end by 1 base, with 11 bases between. There are 14 residues in the CDR3. Germline V gene lookup returns CDR1 SNHLY and CDR2 FYNNEI.

This clone appeared once. The chain combines TRBV2 with TRBJ1-5; 7 positions agree with TRBD1. V shed 6 bases and J 0 bases; nucleotides not matched to a gene: 5. The CDR3 has 15 residues. Germline V CDR1 and CDR2: SNHLY, FYNNEI. The CDR3 protein is CASRSTGLSNQPQHF. CDR3 coding DNA: TGTGCCAGCAGGTCGACAGGGCTTAGCAATCAGCCCCAGCATTTT.

This clone has more than one count but fewer than ten. This sequence joins TRBV10-2 and TRBJ1-5, with 9 bases that match TRBD1. Germline values: CDR1 WSHSY, CDR2 SAAADI. V lost 6 bases, J lost 6 bases, and 9 bases stayed unmatched. This CDR3 spans 15 amino acids. The CDR3: CASRAGTGIPQPQHF. CDR3 DNA sequence: TGCGCCAGCAGAGCCGGGACAGGGATTCCTCAGCCCCAGCATTTT.

The chain is built from TRBV5-8 and TRBJ1-6; D is undetermined. Germline CDR1 and CDR2: SGHTS and YDEGEE. This CDR3 is built from 15 residues. Trimming took 3 bases from V and 8 from J, leaving 15 bases between them. CDR3 sequence reads: CASSSAREGDSPLHF. The CDR3 DNA reads as TGTGCCAGCAGCTCAGCACGGGAGGGAGATTCACCCCTCCACTTT.

The sample holds one count of this clone. This chain links TRBV30 with TRBJ2-7; TRBD2 might be the D (5 bases). Germline CDR1 and CDR2: GTSNPN and SVGIG (reference sequence). The CDR3 has 16 residues. V dropped 0 bases and J dropped 1 base, with 16 bases sitting between them. For the CDR3, the DNA is TGTGCCTGGAGTGTAAGAACGGGAAGTTTGTCCTACGAGCAGTACTTC. The encoded protein is CAWSVRTGSLSYEQYF.

The rearrangement links TRBV9 to TRBJ2-1, with no clear D. V lost 0 bases and J 0 bases, leaving 7 bases between the germline ends. CDR3 length: 15 amino acids. Germline CDR1 is SGDLS and CDR2 is YYNGEE. In DNA form, the CDR3 reads TGTGCCAGCAGCGTAGTTGGAGACTCCTACAATGAGCAGTTCTTC. It yields the protein CASSVVGDSYNEQFF.

The chain is built from TRBV4-1 and TRBJ2-3; 12 positions agree with TRBD2. The germline V gene has CDR1 MGHRA and CDR2 YSYEKL. V was clipped by 1 base and J by 1 base; unmatched bases: 15. CDR3 length equals 21 residues. CDR3 nucleotide sequence: TGCGCCAGCAGCCAAGCTCTGACTAGCGGGGGCTCCCTGATGGGCACAGATACGCAGTATTTT. Amino acids: CASSQALTSGGSLMGTDTQYF.

The count of this clone is one. The chain carries TRBV5-1 and TRBJ2-1; 10 nucleotides match TRBD2. Per the germline V gene, CDR1 is SGHRS and CDR2 is YFSETQ. V lost 4 bases and J lost 5; bases outside the gene matches: 12. This CDR3 spans 17 amino acids. CDR3 bases: TGCGCCAGCAGCCCGAACCCGACTAGCGGGTCTCACAATGAGCAGTTCTTC. It codes for CASSPNPTSGSHNEQFF.

The CDR3 spells CASSPASSSGGTDTQYF. The CDR3 DNA follows: TGTGCCAGCTCACCAGCGTCCTCTAGCGGGGGCACAGATACGCAGTATTTT. V gene TRBV18 combines with J gene TRBJ2-3; TRBD2 matches 9 bases. After removal of 2 bases from V and 1 base from J, the junction contained 7 bases not matched to a gene. The CDR3 has 17 residues. CDR1 is KGHSH and CDR2 is LQKENI in the germline V gene. The whole variable domain, remainder taken from reference TRBV18 and TRBJ2-3, is NAGVMQNPRHLVRRRGQEARLRCSPMKGHSHVYWYRQLPEEGLKFMVYLQKENIIDESGMPKERFSAEFPKEGPSILRIQQVVRGDSAAYFCASSPASSSGGTDTQYFGPGTRLTVL.

The V call is TRBV6-6, the J call TRBJ1-5; D is ambiguous. V lost 6 bases to trimming and J lost 0 bases, with 12 bases between them. The CDR3 consists of 15 residues. Per the germline V gene, CDR1 is MNHNY and CDR2 is SVGAGI (reference sequence). The CDR3 coding sequence is TGTGCCAGCAGCCGAGGACTGACTAGCAATCAGCCCCAGCATTTT. This encodes CASSRGLTSNQPQHF.

V is TRBV7-2 and J is TRBJ1-5; maybe TRBD1 (5 bases). This CDR3 spans 17 amino acids. V was trimmed by 5 bases and J by 0 bases, leaving 17 bases between them. Germline lookup yields CDR1 SGHTA and CDR2 FQGNSA. The CDR3 reads CASSRQGEFYSNQPQHF. The CDR3 region has the DNA TGTGCCAGCAGCCGGCAGGGTGAATTTTATAGCAATCAGCCCCAGCATTTT.

The V and J genes are TRBV5-1 and TRBJ2-3, with 9 bases fitting TRBD1. Germline V gives CDR1 SGHRS, CDR2 YFSETQ. The V segment lost 0 bases and the J segment 5 bases; nucleotides outside the gene matches: 7. The length of the CDR3 is 16 residues. The CDR3 is CASSLAGTGSGDTQYF. The CDR3 bases are TGCGCCAGCAGCTTGGCCGGGACAGGGTCTGGAGATACGCAGTATTTT.